This entry lists 30 T cell receptor beta chains sequenced from one sample in a study of ipilimumab plus nivolumab after autologous stem cell transplantation (dated by TCRdb to about 2021). The library was made by the immunoSEQ multiplex PCR assay. TCRdb mirrors the immuneACCESS table, restricted to in-frame sequences. Some clones are absent from its copies; in checked studies, under half trace to an unresolved V gene, and the reason for the others is unknown. This sample holds about 17,000 clones; about 80% were observed only once. About 9.4% of the sample goes to the ten largest clones. The source was PBMCs, collected in a trial of ipilimumab plus nivolumab as post-transplant consolidation. These receptors originate from a male donor with diffuse large B-cell lymphoma.

V usage is TRBV6-5 and J usage is TRBJ2-7; TRBD2 aligns across 12 bases. The germline V gene encodes CDR1 MNHEY and CDR2 SVGAGI. The CDR3 length is 12 residues. V was pared by 5 bases and J by 12 bases, with 5 bases of the junction left unmatched. The CDR3 protein is CASSPGLAGLYF. The CDR3 nucleotides read TGTGCCAGCAGTCCTGGACTAGCGGGGTTGTACTTC.

The chain links TRBV9 to TRBJ1-2; no definite D call. V lost 5 bases, J lost 6 bases, and 11 bases lay in between. The CDR3 length is 12 residues. The germline V gene encodes CDR1 SGDLS and CDR2 YYNGEE. The CDR3 sequence is CASRGGPDGYTF. The DNA of the CDR3 is TGTGCCAGCAGAGGAGGGCCCGATGGCTACACCTTC.

The chain uses TRBV7-6 and TRBJ2-5, with unresolved D. Matching the DNA end better, TRBJ2-7 makes the J call doubtful. CDR3 size: 13 residues. In germline, CDR1 is SGHVS, CDR2 FNYEAQ. Written as DNA, the CDR3 is TGTGCCAGCAGCGCCTCGGTCGGCTACGAGCAGTACTTC. Its protein product is CASSASVGYEQYF.

The CDR3 DNA follows: TGTGCCAGCAGGGTAACTAGCGGGGGGTCAGATACGCAGTATTTT. Translated: CASRVTSGGSDTQYF. This chain uses TRBV2 with TRBJ2-3; TRBD2 matches at 12 bases. The CDR3 consists of 15 residues. Trimming cost V 6 bases and J 4 bases; bases outside gene matches: 5. The germline V gene encodes CDR1 SNHLY and CDR2 FYNNEI.

The chain links TRBV18 to TRBJ2-3; TRBD1 agrees at 8 bases. In germline, CDR1 is KGHSH, CDR2 LQKENI. The V gene end was trimmed by 5 bases and the J gene end by 6 bases; junction bases not matched to a gene: 10. The CDR3 sequence is 15 residues long. CDR3 nucleotides: TGTGCCAGCTCAGAGTCGAACAGGGGGGCCGATACGCAGTATTTT. It codes for CASSESNRGADTQYF.

J is TRBJ1-4 and V is TRBV5-1; D is possibly TRBD1 (6 bases). Germline V gene data show CDR1 as SGHRS and CDR2 as YFSETQ. The CDR3 contains 15 residues. Trimming pared 4 bases from V and 8 bases from J, leaving 18 bases between. Written as DNA, the CDR3 is TGCGCCAGCAGCCCCAGTGGGGGGCGATTGGAAAAACTGTTTTTT. Translating gives CASSPSGGRLEKLFF.

J is TRBJ2-7 and V is TRBV5-1; 12 bases match TRBD1. Germline V CDR1 and CDR2: SGHRS, YFSETQ. V lost 3 bases and J lost 0; bases outside the gene matches: 10. This CDR3 is 18 amino acids long. The CDR3 reads CASSSGDRGRRPSYEQYF. The CDR3 nucleotides read TGCGCCAGCAGCTCGGGGGACAGGGGGCGCCGACCCTCCTACGAGCAGTACTTC.

This chain uses TRBV5-5 with TRBJ2-3; perhaps TRBD2 as D (6 bases). Germline V CDR1 and CDR2: SGHKS, YYEKEE (reference sequence). The CDR3 is made up of 16 amino acids. Trimming cost V 4 bases and J 4 bases, with 19 bases left between them. The CDR3 bases are TGTGCCAGCAGCCTCAAGGTCTCTAGCGAGGCAGATACGCAGTATTTT. Its protein is CASSLKVSSEADTQYF.

The gene calls are TRBV6-1 and TRBJ2-3, with D possibly being TRBD1 (5 bases). This CDR3 is 14 amino acids long. The germline V and J ends were trimmed by 2 bases and 8 bases, with 14 bases remaining between them. In germline, CDR1 is MNHNS, CDR2 SASEGT. The CDR3: CASSESRPQGTQYF. The CDR3 nucleotides are TGTGCCAGCAGTGAATCCAGACCCCAGGGTACGCAGTATTTT.

The table lists this clone with a count of one. The chain combines TRBV7-2 with TRBJ1-6, with D possibly being TRBD1 (6 bases). The germline V and J ends were trimmed by 5 bases and 7 bases, with 15 bases remaining between them. The length of the CDR3 is 15 residues. Germline CDR1 and CDR2: SGHTA and FQGNSA. The CDR3 region has the DNA TGTGCCAGCAGCAAAGACAGGAGCGAAAATTCACCCCTCCACTTT. Its protein product is CASSKDRSENSPLHF. The variable domain in full, completed from reference TRBV7-2 and TRBJ1-6, reads GAGVSQSPSNKVTEKGKDVELRCDPISGHTALYWYRQSLGQGLEFLIYFQGNSAPDKSGLPSDRFSAERTGGSVSTLTIQRTQQEDSAVYLCASSKDRSENSPLHFGNGTRLTVT.

This sequence joins TRBV27 and TRBJ2-7; unclear D gene. V gave up 5 bases and J gave up 3 bases, with 11 bases separating them. This CDR3 region has 13 residues. Germline V lookup: CDR1 MNHEY, CDR2 SMNVEV (reference sequence). CDR3 sequence: CASSPPPGYEQYF. Here the CDR3 DNA reads TGTGCCAGCAGTCCCCCCCCAGGCTACGAGCAGTACTTC.

This chain joins TRBV11-1 and TRBJ2-2; a weak D match, TRBD1 (6 bases). The V end was cut by 2 bases, the J end by 4 bases, with 8 bases between. CDR3 length equals 14 residues. Germline V lookup: CDR1 SGHAT, CDR2 FQDESV (reference sequence). CDR3 region: CASSLLRGTGELFF. The CDR3 DNA reads as TGTGCCAGCAGCTTACTCAGGGGCACCGGGGAGCTGTTTTTT.

The chain carries TRBV19 and TRBJ1-6, with D maybe TRBD1 (6 bases). V lost 5 bases and J 5 bases, leaving 16 bases between the germline ends. Germline V gene lookup returns CDR1 LNHDA and CDR2 SQIVND (reference sequence). The CDR3 sequence is 16 residues long. The CDR3 DNA follows: TGTGCCAGTAGTGTAAAAGGGACAATGAATAATTCACCCCTCCACTTT. Amino acid sequence: CASSVKGTMNNSPLHF.

In its sample, this clone was seen once. V gene TRBV7-9 combines with J gene TRBJ2-1, with a possible D match to TRBD2 (6 bases). The germline V and J ends were trimmed by 6 bases and 10 bases, with 25 bases remaining between them. CDR3 length: 16 residues. Germline V gene sequence: CDR1 SEHNR, CDR2 FQNEAQ (reference sequence). The CDR3: CASRRGAGSKLGEQFF. DNA of the CDR3: TGTGCCAGCAGGCGCGGGGCAGGGTCTAAACTAGGAGAGCAGTTCTTC.

The chain joins TRBV9 to TRBJ2-5; TRBD2 aligns across 9 bases. The CDR3 spans 16 residues. V dropped 0 bases and J dropped 5; count of bases not matched to a gene: 8. Germline-derived CDR1 and CDR2 are SGDLS and YYNGEE. For the CDR3, the DNA is TGTGCCAGCAGCGTAGGGGCTAGCGGGGCCACTGAGACCCAGTACTTC. Amino acids: CASSVGASGATETQYF.

The chain's CDR3 is CASSKAKWADQNGYTF. The CDR3, as DNA: TGTGCCAGCAGCAAAGCTAAGTGGGCTGATCAGAATGGCTACACCTTC. The chain is built from TRBV5-4 and TRBJ1-2, with no clear D. The CDR3 length is 16 residues. Germline lookup yields CDR1 SGHNT and CDR2 YYREEE (reference sequence). V lost 4 bases and J 6 bases, leaving 22 bases between the germline ends.

A word on this clone: The germline gene is not matched at one end of the junction; a read error may be the cause. The chain combines TRBV7-7 with TRBJ2-5; 7 bases are shared with TRBD1. Germline CDR1 is SSHAT and CDR2 is FNYEAQ (reference sequence). The CDR3 extends over 13 amino acids. CDR3 bases: TGTGCTAGCAGCTTAAACAGGGGTGAGACCCAGTACTTC. Amino acids: CASSLNRGETQYF.

This clone has just one count. The chain joins TRBV21-1 to TRBJ2-3; the DNA was not used to check the table's D call, TRBD2. TRBV21-1 is shown as a pseudogene. The CDR3 totals 15 residues. The CDR3 sequence is CASRFFVVMQDTQYF. The CDR3 nucleotides are TGTGCCAGCAGATTTTTTGTAGTCATGCAAGATACGCAGTATTTT.

The CDR3 nucleotides are TGTGCCAGCAGTTTTGACTTTAGCGGGGCGAACACCGGGGAGCTGTTTTTT. Translated, it gives CASSFDFSGANTGELFF. The chain recombines TRBV7-9 with TRBJ2-2; 8 bases align to TRBD2. CDR1 is SEHNR and CDR2 is FQNEAQ in the germline V gene (reference sequence). Trimming at V came to 6 bases and at J to 0 bases, leaving 9 bases not matched to a gene. The CDR3 sequence is 17 residues long.

This clone turned up a few times. The chain employs TRBV4-3 and TRBJ2-2, with unresolved D. The CDR3 spans 17 residues. Germline V gives CDR1 LGHNA, CDR2 YSLEER. V lost 5 bases and J lost 2, with 18 bases in between. DNA of the CDR3: TGCGCCAGCAGCGCGCGCCCCCCTGGCAGCAACACCGGGGAGCTGTTTTTT. This gives the protein CASSARPPGSNTGELFF.

This sequence joins TRBV7-9 and TRBJ1-4; D uncertain. This CDR3 region has 14 residues. Germline V CDR1 and CDR2: SEHNR, FQNEAQ (reference sequence). V lost 2 bases to trimming and J lost 6 bases, with 10 bases between them. For the CDR3, the DNA is TGTGCCAGCAGCTTACCGCCCTTTGATGAAAAACTGTTTTTT. Translated, it gives CASSLPPFDEKLFF.

The chain links TRBV7-3 to TRBJ2-1; tentatively, D is TRBD2 (6 bases). The CDR3 totals 16 residues. Trimming took off 5 bases at V and 8 bases at J, with 22 bases between the two ends. The germline gives CDR1 SGHTA, CDR2 FQGTGA. CDR3 amino acids: CASSNMAGGVGYEQFF. As DNA, the CDR3 is TGTGCCAGCAGCAATATGGCTGGAGGGGTTGGGTATGAGCAGTTCTTC.

The rearrangement joins TRBV19 to TRBJ2-5, with 7 bases that match TRBD1. Losses at the gene ends were 3 bases for V and 2 bases for J; bases not matched to a gene: 6. The germline V gene encodes CDR1 LNHDA and CDR2 SQIVND (reference sequence). The CDR3 has 15 amino acids. The chain's CDR3 is CASSIQRTGQETQYF. The CDR3 DNA sequence: TGTGCCAGTAGTATCCAGCGGACAGGACAAGAGACCCAGTACTTC. Variable domain in full (rest from reference TRBV19 and TRBJ2-5): DGGITQSPKYLFRKEGQNVTLSCEQNLNHDAMYWYRQDPGQGLRLIYYSQIVNDFQKGDIAEGYSVSREKKESFPLTVTSAQKNPTAFYLCASSIQRTGQETQYFGPGTRLLVL.

The chain is built from TRBV6-5 and TRBJ2-5; 7 bases are a match to TRBD1. V gave up 5 bases and J gave up 4 bases; unmatched junction bases: 4. Germline values: CDR1 MNHEY, CDR2 SVGAGI. CDR3 length: 13 residues. CDR3: CASSLGGRETQYF. CDR3 nucleotides: TGTGCCAGCAGTCTAGGGGGCAGAGAGACCCAGTACTTC.

The chain is built from TRBV7-9 and TRBJ1-2; possible D gene TRBD1, 6 bases. Germline V gene lookup returns CDR1 SEHNR and CDR2 FQNEAQ (reference sequence). Trimming shortened V by 5 bases and J by 2 bases, and 12 bases separated the two germline ends. The CDR3 has 14 residues. The CDR3 loop reads CASSRQGGNYGYTF. CDR3 DNA: TGTGCCAGCAGCCGACAAGGGGGAAACTATGGCTACACCTTC.

V usage is TRBV5-1 and J usage is TRBJ1-5; no reliable D call. V gave up 0 bases and J gave up 2 bases, with 6 bases separating them. Germline lookup yields CDR1 SGHRS and CDR2 YFSETQ. This CDR3 region has 14 residues. CDR3 DNA: TGCGCCAGCAGCTTGGACGGGGGCAATCAGCCCCAGCATTTT. Protein: CASSLDGGNQPQHF.

The chain carries TRBV5-4 and TRBJ1-2; D is undetermined. This CDR3 contains 12 residues. Per germline, CDR1 SGHNT and CDR2 YYREEE (reference sequence). V lost 5 bases, J lost 8 bases, and 13 bases lay in between. CDR3 protein: CASSPRNDGYTF. Written as DNA, the CDR3 is TGTGCCAGCAGTCCTCGGAACGACGGCTACACCTTC.

The chain couples TRBV6-5 to TRBJ1-2; the D gene is possibly TRBD1 (6 bases). The germline CDR1 and CDR2 sequences are MNHEY and SVGAGI. Trimming shortened V by 6 bases and J by 8 bases, and 16 bases separated the two germline ends. CDR3 size: 13 residues. The CDR3 nucleotides read TGTGCCAGCAGGAGACAGGACTTTGTGGGCTACACCTTC. The encoded protein is CASRRQDFVGYTF.

This clone is categorized as medium-sized. The CDR3 is CASSLGESYEQYF. CDR3 in DNA: TGTGCCAGCAGCTTGGGAGAATCCTACGAGCAGTACTTC. This chain links TRBV5-4 with TRBJ2-7; D is ambiguous. The V and J ends lost 0 bases and 1 base respectively, with 5 bases between them. The CDR3 totals 13 residues. The germline V gene has CDR1 SGHNT and CDR2 YYREEE (reference sequence). The full variable domain, completed using reference TRBV5-4 and TRBJ2-7, is ETGVTQSPTHLIKTRGQQVTLRCSSQSGHNTVSWYQQALGQGPQFIFQYYREEENGRGNFPPRFSGLQFPNYSSELNVNALELDDSALYLCASSLGESYEQYFGPGTRLTVT.

This clone has a handful of counts. The chain employs TRBV10-2 and TRBJ1-5; D not resolved. Germline values: CDR1 WSHSY, CDR2 SAAADI. Trimming pared 3 bases from V and 2 bases from J, leaving 2 bases between. The CDR3 sequence is 12 residues long. CDR3: CASSDGNQPQHF. The CDR3 coding sequence is TGCGCCAGCAGTGACGGCAATCAGCCCCAGCATTTT.